This passage covers 26 T cell receptor beta chains from one sample sequenced in a study of blood T cells in healthy people across ages. Using a J-beta primer mix together with a sample-barcoded 5' primer, a second PCR was run for roughly 6 to 12 cycles. Using its own MiXCR run on the 5' RACE reads, TCRdb lists one record per CDR3 protein. The sample includes fewer than 2 million distinct CDR3 sequences, roughly 43% of them seen just once. Sequencing input: blood. The receptors stem from a human donor in good health.

This clonotype was seen a handful of times. The chain recombines TRBV28 with TRBJ2-7; 7 bases line up with TRBD1. Germline V gives CDR1 MDHEN, CDR2 SYDVKM. V dropped 8 bases and J dropped 2; count of bases not matched to a gene: 9. The CDR3 has 14 amino acids. Here the CDR3 DNA reads TGTGCCAGCCGGAGCGACAGGGTAACCTACGAGCAGTACTTC. This encodes CASRSDRVTYEQYF.

This clonotype was counted a few times. The gene calls are TRBV7-9 and TRBJ2-5; TRBD1 matches at 7 bases. The V segment lost 6 bases and the J segment 5 bases; nucleotides outside the gene matches: 9. This CDR3 has 14 residues. Germline V lookup: CDR1 SEHNR, CDR2 FQNEAQ (reference sequence). The CDR3 loop is CASSLTTGLETQYF. For the CDR3, the DNA is TGTGCCAGCAGTCTGACGACAGGGTTGGAGACCCAGTACTTC.

This clonotype has just a few counts. The chain carries TRBV6-1 and TRBJ2-4; D is ambiguous. The DNA end is a closer match to TRBJ2-7, so the J assignment may be wrong. The CDR3 runs 13 residues. Germline V gene lookup returns CDR1 MNHNS and CDR2 SASEGT. Here the CDR3 DNA reads TGTGCCAGCAGTGAAGCAGTACGCATCGAGCAGTACTTC. Translating it yields CASSEAVRIEQYF.

This clonotype was observed at least ten times. This chain joins TRBV5-5 and TRBJ1-4, with a weak D call TRBD1 (6 bases). V lost 3 bases to trimming and J lost 8 bases, with 17 bases between them. CDR1 and CDR2 (germline): SGHKS, YYEKEE (reference sequence). The CDR3 covers 15 residues. CDR3 sequence: CASSWAWDIGEKLFF. In DNA form, the CDR3 reads TGTGCCAGCAGCTGGGCGTGGGACATTGGCGAAAAACTGTTTTTT.

This clonotype was observed many times. The rearrangement joins TRBV12-3 or TRBV12-4 to TRBJ1-2, with D unresolved. Trimming took 2 bases from V and 2 from J, leaving 9 bases between them. The CDR3 extends over 14 amino acids. The CDR3 nucleotides are TGTGCCAGCAGTTTAAGTGGCAGCAACTATGGCTACACCTTC. Its translation is CASSLSGSNYGYTF.

This sequence joins TRBV4-1 and TRBJ1-1, with D uncertain. The CDR3 is 17 amino acids. V shed 0 bases and J shed 3 bases, with 17 bases lying between them. Germline V lookup: CDR1 MGHRA, CDR2 YSYEKL. The CDR3 region has the DNA TGCGCCAGCAGCCAAGATCAGTTGAGGGTAACGGACACTGAAGCTTTCTTT. Translated: CASSQDQLRVTDTEAFF.

This clonotype was observed a few times. The chain joins TRBV2 to TRBJ1-6; TRBD1 is a possible D gene (5 bases). Trimming took 8 bases from V and 10 from J, leaving 12 bases between them. This CDR3 spans 12 amino acids. Germline CDR1 is SNHLY and CDR2 is FYNNEI. For the CDR3, the DNA is TGTGCCAGCGCTTCGGGGCAGTCACCCCTCCACTTT. This gives the protein CASASGQSPLHF. Using reference TRBV2 and TRBJ1-6 for the parts outside the CDR3, the full variable domain is EPEVTQTPSHQVTQMGQEVILRCVPISNHLYFYWYRQILGQKVEFLVSFYNNEISEKSEIFDDQFSVERPDGSNFTLKIRSTKLEDSAMYFCASASGQSPLHFGNGTRLTVT.

V and J are TRBV6-2 or TRBV6-3 and TRBJ1-1; D gene unclear. Germline lookup yields CDR1 MNHEY and CDR2 SVGEGT. V was cut by 8 bases and J by 3 bases, with 13 bases left in between. CDR3 size: 13 residues. CDR3 nucleotide sequence: TGTGCCAGCGTTGTAGGGCAGCACACTGAAGCTTTCTTT. It translates to CASVVGQHTEAFF.

CDR3 sequence reads: CASSEGAGGTGGYGYTF. CDR3 DNA: TGTGCCAGCAGTGAAGGGGCAGGGGGCACTGGTGGCTATGGCTACACCTTC. The chain carries TRBV2 and TRBJ1-2, with TRBD1 matching over 8 bases. The V and J ends lost 1 base and 4 bases, in that order; junction bases with no gene match: 11. The germline V gene has CDR1 SNHLY and CDR2 FYNNEI. The CDR3 contains 17 residues.

The rearrangement uses TRBV2 and TRBJ2-7; no firm D call. From germline, CDR1 is SNHLY and CDR2 FYNNEI. The germline V and J ends were trimmed by 6 bases and 3 bases, with 12 bases remaining between them. The CDR3 is made up of 13 amino acids. The CDR3 reads CASSDGPLYEQYF. The CDR3 nucleotides are TGTGCCAGCAGCGACGGGCCGCTCTACGAGCAGTACTTC.

This chain uses TRBV28 with TRBJ1-4; the match to TRBD1 covers 7 bases. This CDR3 region has 19 residues. CDR1 and CDR2 (germline): MDHEN, SYDVKM. With V trimmed by 4 bases and J by 0 bases, 14 bases remained unmatched. The CDR3 is CASSSLDRPVSATNEKLFF. CDR3 DNA: TGTGCCAGCAGTTCCCTGGACAGGCCAGTCTCTGCAACTAATGAAAAACTGTTTTTT.

This sequence joins TRBV4-1 and TRBJ1-2; D perhaps matches TRBD1 (5 bases). V was trimmed by 4 bases and J by 5 bases, leaving 23 bases between them. This CDR3 has 17 amino acids. The germline V gene has CDR1 MGHRA and CDR2 YSYEKL. The CDR3 sequence: CASSPSPPGGVFYGYTF. Written as DNA, the CDR3 is TGCGCCAGCAGCCCTTCTCCGCCCGGGGGGGTTTTTTATGGCTACACCTTC.

This clonotype was seen only once. CDR3 bases: TGTGCCAGCAGCTCTTGGGCAGGAAGTGAGCAGTTCTTC. Protein sequence: CASSSWAGSEQFF. The V call is TRBV7-3, the J call TRBJ2-1; D remains unclear. CDR1 SGHTA and CDR2 FQGTGA come from the germline V gene. With 4 bases removed from V and 9 bases from J, the gap between germline ends came to 13 bases. The CDR3 totals 13 residues.

On this clonotype itself: One end of the junction fails to match germline, which may point to a read error. This CDR3 reads CASGQVPVSYNEQFF. The DNA for the CDR3 is TGCGCCAGCGGCCAAGTTCCTGTCTCCTACAATGAGCAGTTCTTC. This sequence joins TRBV4-1 and TRBJ2-1; D not resolved. Germline values: CDR1 MGHRA, CDR2 YSYEKL. This CDR3 comprises 15 residues.

A few counts support this clonotype. This chain links TRBV3-1 with TRBJ1-5; D remains ambiguous. Trimming removed 2 bases from V and 1 base from J, with 6 bases in between. This CDR3 region has 14 residues. Germline V gives CDR1 LGHDT, CDR2 YNNKEL (reference sequence). CDR3 bases: TGTGCCAGCAGCCAATTAAGCAGCAATCAGCCCCAGCATTTT. The encoded protein is CASSQLSSNQPQHF. The entire variable domain, with the rest obtained from reference TRBV3-1 and TRBJ1-5, is as follows: DTAVSQTPKYLVTQMGNDKSIKCEQNLGHDTMYWYKQDSKKFLKIMFSYNNKELIINETVPNRFSPKSPDKAHLNLHINSLELGDSAVYFCASSQLSSNQPQHFGDGTRLSIL.

The chain couples TRBV5-1 to TRBJ2-1, with TRBD1 identical over 7 bases. The CDR3 runs to 14 residues. The germline gives CDR1 SGHRS, CDR2 YFSETQ. The V segment lost 5 bases and the J segment 6 bases; nucleotides outside the gene matches: 8. The CDR3 DNA reads as TGCGCCAGCAGGGACAGTTCAGGGGGCAATGAGCAGTTCTTC. It specifies CASRDSSGGNEQFF.

This clonotype occurred a few times. The chain links TRBV20-1 to TRBJ2-1, with TRBD2 identical over 12 bases. The CDR3 contains 15 residues. The J segment lost 9 bases and the V segment lost 3 bases, leaving 9 bases of the junction unmatched. Germline loops: CDR1 DFQATT, CDR2 SNEGSKA (reference sequence). DNA of the CDR3: TGCAGTGCTAGTTCCCTAGCGGGGGGGCGGGGTGAGCAGTTCTTC. Translation gives CSASSLAGGRGEQFF.

The chain links TRBV20-1 to TRBJ1-1; 7 bases match TRBD1. The CDR3 sequence is 14 residues long. After removal of 2 bases from V and 1 base from J, the junction contained 4 bases not matched to a gene. Germline V gene lookup returns CDR1 DFQATT and CDR2 SNEGSKA (reference sequence). The CDR3 here is CSARHGTENTEAFF. In DNA, the CDR3 is TGCAGTGCTAGACACGGGACAGAGAACACTGAAGCTTTCTTT.

This clonotype was counted only a few times. The genes are TRBV7-2 and TRBJ2-4; D remains unclear. With the DNA end fitting TRBJ2-7 better, the J assignment may be wrong. The CDR3 has 13 amino acids. Germline lookup yields CDR1 SGHTA and CDR2 FQGNSA. The CDR3 DNA reads as TGTGCCAGCAGCTTTGTGGGGTATAACGAGCAGTACTTC. Its protein product is CASSFVGYNEQYF.

The rearrangement uses TRBV2 and TRBJ2-1, with D possibly matching TRBD2 (6 bases). Germline-derived CDR1 and CDR2 are SNHLY and FYNNEI. The V end lost 0 bases, the J end lost 10 bases, and 22 bases lay between the germline ends. CDR3 length: 17 residues. The DNA for the CDR3 is TGTGCCAGCAGTGAAGCGGCGATCCTGCTGCAGGGAGGAGAGCAGTTCTTC. Amino acids: CASSEAAILLQGGEQFF.

The rearrangement joins TRBV6-2 or TRBV6-3 to TRBJ2-1, with a weak D call TRBD2 (5 bases). The V gene's germline CDR1 is MNHEY and CDR2 SVGEGT. This CDR3 spans 15 amino acids. The ends were cut back, 5 bases at V and 0 bases at J, with 11 bases in the middle. CDR3 DNA: TGTGCCAGCAGTACCCTTGGGAGCTCCTACAATGAGCAGTTCTTC. It is translated as CASSTLGSSYNEQFF.

The V and J genes are TRBV6-2 or TRBV6-3 and TRBJ2-1; D remains ambiguous. This CDR3 has 13 residues. In germline, CDR1 is MNHEY, CDR2 SVGEGT. V lost 2 bases to trimming and J lost 6 bases, with 8 bases between them. The CDR3 coding sequence is TGTGCCAGCAGTTACGGTTTTCTCAATGAGCAGTTCTTC. It translates to CASSYGFLNEQFF.

This clonotype is a singleton in its sample. The chain carries TRBV29-1 and TRBJ2-1; D may be TRBD2 (5 bases). Germline assignment: CDR1 SQVTM and CDR2 ANQGSEA. Trimming took off 1 base at V and 9 bases at J, with 7 bases between the two ends. The CDR3 has 11 amino acids. In DNA, the CDR3 is TGCAGCGTTGAAGGGAGGCCTGAGCAGTTCTTC. Translated: CSVEGRPEQFF.

The chain is built from TRBV20-1 and TRBJ1-2; D might be TRBD1 (5 bases). Trimming left V 3 bases short and J 0 bases short, with 8 bases between. The germline V gene encodes CDR1 DFQATT and CDR2 SNEGSKA (reference sequence). This CDR3 region has 13 residues. In nucleotides, the CDR3 is TGCAGTGCTAGGAAGGGGTCTAACTATGGCTACACCTTC. This gives the protein CSARKGSNYGYTF.

This chain links TRBV7-2 with TRBJ1-1; D gene uncertain. This CDR3 has 14 residues. The germline V and J ends were trimmed by 5 bases and 4 bases, with 14 bases remaining between them. Germline V CDR1 and CDR2: SGHTA, FQGNSA. The CDR3 is CASSARAGITEAFF. CDR3 sequence (DNA): TGTGCCAGCAGCGCCCGGGCGGGGATCACTGAAGCTTTCTTT.

This clonotype was picked up a small number of times. The chain is built from TRBV20-1 and TRBJ1-5, with D perhaps matching TRBD1 (6 bases). Trimming shortened V by 3 bases and J by 7 bases, and 7 bases separated the two germline ends. The germline V gene has CDR1 DFQATT and CDR2 SNEGSKA (reference sequence). This CDR3 has 11 amino acids. CDR3 protein: CSASQGQPQHF. DNA for the CDR3: TGCAGTGCTAGCCAGGGGCAGCCCCAGCATTTT.